The 22 T cell receptor beta chains below come from one sample, sequenced in a study of blood T cells in healthy people across ages (dated by TCRdb to the mid-2010s). Library generation was performed with 5' RACE. TCRdb records Illumina HiSeq 2500 as the sequencer. A second PCR of about 7 to 12 cycles was run with a J-beta primer mix and a sample-barcoded 5' primer. TCRdb ran its own pipeline on the public reads, namely fastp trimming at Q25 and MiXCR clone calling, and kept in-frame beta chains. Every entry covers one CDR3 protein and lists the most common genes and DNA from its rows. The sample has about 1,800,000 distinct CDR3 sequences on record, 28% of them singletons. The ten biggest clones cover around 7.7% of the sample. The sequenced material came from blood. The receptors were sampled from a woman aged 25 to 39 in good health.

This clonotype was counted a few times. V usage is TRBV12-3 or TRBV12-4 and J usage is TRBJ2-7; 11 bases align to TRBD1. With V trimmed by 4 bases and J by 6 bases, 5 bases remained unmatched. This CDR3 is 14 amino acids long. This chain's CDR3 is CASSSRTGGSEQYF. CDR3 DNA sequence: TGTGCCAGCAGTTCCAGGACAGGGGGCTCCGAGCAGTACTTC.

V is TRBV27 and J is TRBJ2-3; D is perhaps TRBD1 (5 bases). V lost 2 bases and J 2 bases, leaving 20 bases between the germline ends. The germline V gene encodes CDR1 MNHEY and CDR2 SMNVEV (reference sequence). The CDR3 contains 18 residues. The CDR3 loop reads CASSLTPPQGRVTDTQYF. Written as DNA, the CDR3 is TGTGCCAGCAGTTTAACCCCCCCCCAGGGAAGGGTCACAGATACGCAGTATTTT.

V and J are TRBV2 and TRBJ2-1; 9 bases match TRBD1. Germline lookup yields CDR1 SNHLY and CDR2 FYNNEI. Trimming took 7 bases from V and 9 from J; bases not matched to a gene: 7. This CDR3 contains 13 residues. Written as DNA, the CDR3 is TGTGCCAGCAAGGGACAGGGTTGGTTTGAGCAGTTCTTC. Its protein is CASKGQGWFEQFF.

V is TRBV3-1 and J is TRBJ2-7, with a possible D match to TRBD1 (6 bases). In germline, CDR1 is LGHDT, CDR2 YNNKEL (reference sequence). The CDR3 is 16 amino acids. Trimming removed 0 bases at V and 1 base at J, with 13 bases between. The CDR3 nucleotides read TGTGCCAGCAGCCAAGATCGGGTCAGGGGTTCCTACGAGCAGTACTTC. It translates to CASSQDRVRGSYEQYF.

The CDR3: CASRLFGSEYTDTQYF. CDR3 sequence (DNA): TGTGCCAGCAGGCTCTTTGGGAGCGAGTACACAGATACGCAGTATTTT. The rearrangement joins TRBV7-3 to TRBJ2-3; maybe TRBD2 (5 bases). V was shortened by 6 bases and J by 2 bases, with 18 bases between the two germline ends. The germline V gene has CDR1 SGHTA and CDR2 FQGTGA. The CDR3 has 16 amino acids.

The chain is built from TRBV18 and TRBJ1-5; D is ambiguous. V gave up 4 bases and J gave up 1 base, with 8 bases separating them. The CDR3 spans 14 residues. Germline CDR1 is KGHSH and CDR2 is LQKENI. The CDR3 bases are TGTGCCAGCTCACAACAGCCGAGCAATCAGCCCCAGCATTTT. Its protein is CASSQQPSNQPQHF.

To note about this clonotype: Being one base from a much bigger clone, this may be a read error. The chain recombines TRBV5-1 with TRBJ1-2; D perhaps matches TRBD1 (6 bases). The CDR3 length is 15 residues. Germline CDR1 and CDR2: SGHRS and YFSETQ. Deletions cut 0 bases from V and 9 bases from J, with 18 bases between. CDR3 protein: CASSLVSVAGDSYTF. The CDR3 nucleotides are TGCGCCAGCAGCTTGGTTTCGGTCGCGGGGGACAGCTACACCTTC.

This clonotype was seen more than once but under ten times. The genes are TRBV9 and TRBJ2-5; 9 bases line up with TRBD2. CDR3 length equals 13 residues. Germline V lookup: CDR1 SGDLS, CDR2 YYNGEE. The V gene end was trimmed by 5 bases and the J gene end by 5 bases; junction bases not matched to a gene: 4. The CDR3 loop reads CASRSSGSETQYF. The CDR3 DNA sequence: TGTGCCAGCAGAAGTAGCGGGAGCGAGACCCAGTACTTC.

A remark on this clonotype: A much larger clone differs from this one at a single base, so this may be a read error. The chain has TRBV30 and TRBJ2-7, with D tentatively TRBD2 (6 bases). V was shortened by 5 bases and J by 3 bases, with 20 bases between the two germline ends. The CDR3 extends over 15 amino acids. In germline, CDR1 is GTSNPN, CDR2 SVGIG (reference sequence). Here the CDR3 reads CAWGTLDGFLYEQYF. CDR3 DNA: TGTGCCTGGGGGACTTTAGACGGATTTCTCTACGAGCAGTACTTC.

Of note for this clonotype: The junction does not match germline at one end; this may be a read error. The chain joins TRBV2 to TRBJ2-1; TRBD2 might be the D (5 bases). The CDR3 runs 14 residues. The germline V gene has CDR1 SNHLY and CDR2 FYNNEI. Here the CDR3 DNA reads TGTGCCTGCAGTGAAAGGGAGTTGATCAATGAGCAGTTCTTC. It encodes CACSERELINEQFF.

This clonotype has just a few counts. The rearrangement joins TRBV20-1 to TRBJ2-3; D not certain. The germline gives CDR1 DFQATT, CDR2 SNEGSKA (reference sequence). With 5 bases removed from V and 0 bases from J, the gap between germline ends came to 15 bases. This CDR3 is 15 amino acids long. The CDR3 is CSALPWRRSTDTQYF. Written as DNA, the CDR3 is TGCAGTGCTCTCCCCTGGCGGAGAAGCACAGATACGCAGTATTTT.

This clonotype was detected ten times or more. The chain uses TRBV7-9 and TRBJ2-1; possible D gene TRBD2, 6 bases. V was clipped by 5 bases and J by 5 bases, with 16 bases between them. This CDR3 region has 15 residues. Germline loops: CDR1 SEHNR, CDR2 FQNEAQ (reference sequence). The CDR3 DNA reads TGTGCCAGCAGCCCCCGGGGGAGCGGCAACAATGAGCAGTTCTTC. Encoded protein: CASSPRGSGNNEQFF. Full variable domain (missing parts from reference TRBV7-9 and TRBJ2-1): DTGVSQNPRHKITKRGQNVTFRCDPISEHNRLYWYRQTLGQGPEFLTYFQNEAQLEKSRLLSDRFSAERPKGSFSTLEIQRTEQGDSAMYLCASSPRGSGNNEQFFGPGTRLTVL.

In this sample, this clonotype turned up a few times. This sequence may be a read error, since a much larger clone differs from it by one base. The rearrangement joins TRBV12-3 or TRBV12-4 to TRBJ2-1; tentative D call: TRBD2 (5 bases). The CDR3 is made up of 13 amino acids. The V end was cut by 2 bases, the J end by 13 bases, with 15 bases between. DNA of the CDR3: TGTGCCAGCAGTTTATCAGCAAGGGAGACCCAGTTCTTC. The encoded protein is CASSLSARETQFF.

Comment on this clonotype: This may be a read error, as it is one base from a much larger clone. The chain has TRBV20-1 and TRBJ1-2; no clear D gene. The CDR3 extends over 13 amino acids. Germline CDR1 and CDR2: DFQATT and SNEGSKA (reference sequence). Trimming removed 8 bases from V and 4 bases from J, with 17 bases in between. The CDR3 sequence: CSTKVDGSYGYTF. CDR3 in DNA: TGCAGTACCAAGGTGGACGGAAGCTATGGCTACACCTTC.

This sequence joins TRBV5-1 and TRBJ2-2; 8 bases agree with TRBD2. Trimming at V came to 3 bases and at J to 1 base, leaving 2 bases not matched to a gene. CDR3 length: 15 residues. CDR1 and CDR2 (germline): SGHRS, YFSETQ. The CDR3 region is CASSYSGENTGELFF. The DNA for the CDR3 is TGCGCCAGCAGCTATAGCGGGGAGAACACCGGGGAGCTGTTTTTT. Full variable domain (outside the CDR3, taken from reference TRBV5-1 and TRBJ2-2): KAGVTQTPRYLIKTRGQQVTLSCSPISGHRSVSWYQQTPGQGLQFLFEYFSETQRNKGNFPGRFSGRQFSNSRSEMNVSTLELGDSALYLCASSYSGENTGELFFGEGSRLTVL.

This clonotype was seen only a few times. The gene calls are TRBV18 and TRBJ2-7; TRBD2 matches at 8 bases. V lost 2 bases, J lost 5 bases, and 5 bases stayed unmatched. Germline lookup yields CDR1 KGHSH and CDR2 LQKENI. The CDR3 is made up of 14 amino acids. The CDR3: CASSPGLASDEQYF. CDR3 in DNA: TGTGCCAGCTCACCAGGACTAGCCTCGGACGAGCAGTACTTC.

The chain combines TRBV4-1 with TRBJ1-4; the match to TRBD1 covers 9 bases. This CDR3 comprises 13 residues. J lost 8 bases, V lost 6 bases, and 4 bases had no gene match. Looked up from germline, CDR1 is MGHRA and CDR2 is YSYEKL. The CDR3 coding sequence is TGCGCCAGCAGTGGGGACAGGGAGGAAAAACTGTTTTTT. Translated: CASSGDREEKLFF.

Only a few counts were recorded for this clonotype. The chain links TRBV6-4 to TRBJ2-1; D is unresolved. Trimming removed 4 bases from V and 6 bases from J, with 10 bases in between. This CDR3 has 13 residues. The germline V gene has CDR1 MRHNA and CDR2 SNTAGT. DNA of the CDR3: TGTGCCAGCAGTGGCGGCTTTGGCAATGAGCAGTTCTTC. Amino acid sequence: CASSGGFGNEQFF.

On this clonotype itself: One end of the junction fails to match germline, which may point to a read error. The genes are TRBV7-9 and TRBJ2-7, with a tentative D call TRBD2 (5 bases). Germline loops: CDR1 SEHNR, CDR2 FQNEAQ (reference sequence). CDR3 size: 13 residues. The CDR3 nucleotides are TGCGCCAGCAGTCCCGGGCGTAGCGACGAGCAGTACTTC. Translation: CASSPGRSDEQYF.

This sequence joins TRBV4-1 and TRBJ2-1; TRBD1 agrees at 7 bases. Judging by the DNA end, TRBJ2-7 fits better; the J call may be wrong. The CDR3 is 16 amino acids. In germline, CDR1 is MGHRA, CDR2 YSYEKL. The CDR3 DNA follows: TGCGCCAGCAGCCAAGATTGGGGACAGTCCTACAATGAGCAGTACTTC. It encodes CASSQDWGQSYNEQYF.

In this sample, this clonotype turned up a few times. The rearrangement joins TRBV6-5 to TRBJ2-7; TRBD1 or TRBD2 may be the D gene (5 bases each). Germline-derived CDR1 and CDR2 are MNHEY and SVGAGI. The ends were cut back, 5 bases at V and 0 bases at J, with 14 bases in the middle. This CDR3 contains 15 residues. The CDR3 here is CASSEPGRNSYEQYF. Here the CDR3 DNA reads TGTGCCAGCAGTGAGCCGGGACGCAACTCCTACGAGCAGTACTTC.

This clonotype appeared many times. The chain is built from TRBV20-1 and TRBJ2-5; TRBD2 agrees at 13 bases. With V trimmed by 1 base and J by 5 bases, 10 bases remained unmatched. Germline V gene data show CDR1 as DFQATT and CDR2 as SNEGSKA (reference sequence). The CDR3 runs 17 residues. CDR3 residues: CSARVGAGLAGAETQYF. Written as DNA, the CDR3 is TGCAGTGCTAGAGTGGGCGCCGGACTAGCGGGAGCGGAGACCCAGTACTTC.